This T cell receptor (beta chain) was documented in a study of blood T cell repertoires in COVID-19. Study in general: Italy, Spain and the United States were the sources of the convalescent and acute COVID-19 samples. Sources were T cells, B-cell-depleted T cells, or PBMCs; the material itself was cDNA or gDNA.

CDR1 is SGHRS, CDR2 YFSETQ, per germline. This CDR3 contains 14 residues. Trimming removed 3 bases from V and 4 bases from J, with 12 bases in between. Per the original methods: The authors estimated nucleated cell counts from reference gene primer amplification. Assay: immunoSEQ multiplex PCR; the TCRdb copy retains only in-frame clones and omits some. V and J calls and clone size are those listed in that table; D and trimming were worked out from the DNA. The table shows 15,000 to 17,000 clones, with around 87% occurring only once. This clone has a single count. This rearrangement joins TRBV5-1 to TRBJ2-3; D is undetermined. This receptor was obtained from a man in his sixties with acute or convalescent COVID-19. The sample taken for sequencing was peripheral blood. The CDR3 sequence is CASSSRLRADTQYF. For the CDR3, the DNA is TGCGCCAGCAGCTCACGCCTCCGGGCAGATACGCAGTATTTT.